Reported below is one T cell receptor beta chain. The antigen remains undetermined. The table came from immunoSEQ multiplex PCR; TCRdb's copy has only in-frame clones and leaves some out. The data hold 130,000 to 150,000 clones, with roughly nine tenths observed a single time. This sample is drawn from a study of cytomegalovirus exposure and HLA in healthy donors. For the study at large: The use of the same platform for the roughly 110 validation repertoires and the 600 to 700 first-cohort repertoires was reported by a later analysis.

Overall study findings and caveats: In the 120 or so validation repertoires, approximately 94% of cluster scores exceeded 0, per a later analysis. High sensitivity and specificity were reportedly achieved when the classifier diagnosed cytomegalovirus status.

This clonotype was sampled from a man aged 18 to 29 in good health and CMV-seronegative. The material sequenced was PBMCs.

CDR3 region: CASSLGQGFQETQYF. In DNA, the CDR3 is TGTGCCAGCAGCTTGGGACAGGGCTTCCAAGAGACCCAGTACTTC. This chain connects TRBV13 to TRBJ2-5, with 9 bases lining up with TRBD1. CDR1 is PRHDT and CDR2 is FYEKMQ in the germline V gene (reference sequence). The CDR3 runs 15 residues. Unmatched junction bases numbered 3, after V lost 3 bases and J lost 1 base.